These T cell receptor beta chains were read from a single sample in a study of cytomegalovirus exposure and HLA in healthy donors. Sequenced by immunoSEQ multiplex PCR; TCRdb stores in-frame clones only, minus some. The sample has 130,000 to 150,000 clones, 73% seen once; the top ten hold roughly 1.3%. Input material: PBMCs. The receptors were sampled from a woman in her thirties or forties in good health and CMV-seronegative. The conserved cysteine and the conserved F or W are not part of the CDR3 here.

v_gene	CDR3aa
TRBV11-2	ASSSGQGKETQY
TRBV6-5	ASSYSGTGEVIQY
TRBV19	ASSTGYGYT
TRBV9	ASSSGTGGGQPQH
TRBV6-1	ASGTGGSYEQY
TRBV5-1	ASSKATGGLNEQF
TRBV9	ASSARGGDTDTQY
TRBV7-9	ASSSGTEQY
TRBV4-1	ASSPWTGYNEQF
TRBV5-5	ASSLGSGGRGPDTQY
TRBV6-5	ASSYSSVDGELF
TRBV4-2	ASSRSGVPSTDTQY
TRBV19	ASSSGRGRTDTQY
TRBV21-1	ASSFWDRYPTEQY
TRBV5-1	ASNPTGDTEAF
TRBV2	ASSGDRGNGYT